The entry that follows covers one TCR beta chain sequence. Its antigen remains unidentified. The CDR3 length is 15 residues. CDR1 and CDR2 from the germline V gene are LNHNV and YYDKDF (reference sequence). V lost 0 bases, J lost 4 bases, and 10 bases lay in between. Here immunoSEQ multiplex PCR was the method, and the copy in TCRdb shows in-frame clones only, minus some. The sample lists around 18,000 clones; 70% to 75% were seen once. The source of the sample is a study of CD4 T cells in relation to SARS-CoV-2 and coronaviruses. Unexposed donor CD4+ T cells date from 2011-2018, before the COVID-19 pandemic. The cells were cultured for about ten days before CD4+ T cells were isolated.

Sequencing used CD4+ T cells from PBMCs, cultured in vitro. The TCR was taken from a human donor in good health. The gene calls are TRBV15 and TRBJ2-1; a weak D match, TRBD2 (5 bases). As DNA, the CDR3 is TGTGCCACCAGCAGAGATTCAAGCGGTTACAATGAGCAGTTCTTC. Its protein is CATSRDSSGYNEQFF.